The 8 T cell receptor beta chains listed next were all sequenced from one sample in a study of blood T cell repertoires in COVID-19. Data came from immunoSEQ multiplex PCR; TCRdb stores just in-frame clones and leaves some out. The sample includes 90,000 to 130,000 clones, around 81% of them seen just once. Sequenced: peripheral blood. These receptors were collected from a woman in her 70s with acute or convalescent COVID-19.

The genes are TRBV4-1 and TRBJ2-7; D is unresolved. The DNA end lines up better with TRBJ2-5; the J call may be wrong. The CDR3 covers 15 residues. Germline-derived CDR1 and CDR2 are MGHRA and YSYEKL. The CDR3: CASSQLFAEQETQYF. For the CDR3, the DNA is TGCGCCAGCAGCCAATTGTTCGCGGAGCAAGAGACCCAGTACTTC.

The rearrangement uses TRBV11-3 and TRBJ2-1, with TRBD1 as a possible D gene (5 bases). The V and J ends lost 8 bases and 6 bases respectively, with 23 bases between them. From germline, CDR1 is SGHNT and CDR2 YENEEA. This CDR3 spans 16 amino acids. CDR3 in DNA: TGTGCCAGCCCCGCCCAGGCCAGGGTTTTTTGCAATGAGCAGTTCTTC. Amino acid sequence: CASPAQARVFCNEQFF.

Only one count was recorded for this clone. The chain combines TRBV6-5 with TRBJ1-2; D gene ambiguous. Germline lookup yields CDR1 MNHEY and CDR2 SVGAGI. The CDR3 sequence is 14 residues long. V lost 5 bases to trimming and J lost 4 bases, with 14 bases between them. This chain's CDR3 is CASSPSGRTYGYTF. The CDR3 region has the DNA TGTGCCAGCAGTCCCTCCGGGAGGACCTATGGCTACACCTTC.

The chain combines TRBV7-2 with TRBJ2-4; possible D gene TRBD2, 7 bases. Deletions cut 5 bases from V and 7 bases from J, with 21 bases between. The CDR3 length is 16 residues. Germline V gene sequence: CDR1 SGHTA, CDR2 FQGNSA. The CDR3 region is CASSKTSVPGENIQYF. CDR3 nucleotides: TGTGCCAGCAGCAAAACTAGCGTCCCAGGGGAGAACATTCAGTACTTC.

V gene TRBV18 combines with J gene TRBJ1-2; tentative D call: TRBD1 (6 bases). Germline V gene data show CDR1 as KGHSH and CDR2 as LQKENI. V dropped 1 base and J dropped 7 bases, with 7 bases sitting between them. The CDR3 runs to 12 residues. The CDR3 DNA reads TGTGCCAGCTCACCACACAGGGTTGGCTACACCTTC. Its protein product is CASSPHRVGYTF.

The V gene is TRBV5-1, the J gene TRBJ2-3; no reliable D call. From germline, CDR1 is SGHRS and CDR2 YFSETQ. V was clipped by 5 bases and J by 5 bases, with 18 bases between them. The CDR3 is 15 residues long. This CDR3 reads CASRPSSARRDTQYF. DNA for the CDR3: TGCGCCAGCAGGCCCTCCAGCGCCCGGCGAGATACGCAGTATTTT.

The chain links TRBV21-1 to TRBJ1-2; TRBD1, the table's D call, was not compared with the DNA. TRBV21-1 is classified as a pseudogene. CDR3 length equals 15 residues. CDR3 in amino acids: CASSNKPQGADGYTF. CDR3 DNA: TGTGCCAGCAGCAACAAACCTCAGGGGGCAGATGGCTACACCTTC.

This clone was detected only a few times. The rearrangement links TRBV11-3 to TRBJ1-3; D gene uncertain. The germline gives CDR1 SGHNT, CDR2 YENEEA. This CDR3 spans 13 amino acids. V was clipped by 3 bases and J by 0 bases, with 3 bases between them. CDR3 nucleotides: TGTGCCAGCAGCTTCAGCTCTGGAAACACCATATATTTT. Translating it yields CASSFSSGNTIYF. Looking up the rest from reference TRBV11-3 and TRBJ1-3 gives the full variable domain: EAGVVQSPRYKIIEKKQPVAFWCNPISGHNTLYWYLQNLGQGPELLIRYENEEAVDDSQLPKDRFSAERLKGVDSTLKIQPAELGDSAVYLCASSFSSGNTIYFGEGSWLTVV.